This is a list of T cell receptor beta chains from one sample in a study of cytomegalovirus exposure and HLA in healthy donors. TCRdb's table, derived via immunoSEQ multiplex PCR, lists solely in-frame clones and lacks some. The table includes under 200,000 clones, 68% detected once. Sequenced input: PBMCs. The receptor source for this set is a man in his fifties in good health and CMV-seronegative. The CDR3 runs from the conserved cysteine through the conserved F or W.

CDR3,V
CASSIAGSYAGELFF,TRBV19
CASSIKGPGGNEKLFF,TRBV19
CASSPERDRGGQPQHF,TRBV6-6
CASSLLTATYEQYF,TRBV11-2
CASRLETSGGADTGELFF,TRBV12-2
CASSLEQTGPQHF,TRBV28
CTSSQDGRGGAGGNTIYF,TRBV1
CASSYSGSTFSYEQYF,TRBV6-5
CASTTARDRGNEAFF,TRBV5-4
CASSRDVPFADTQYF,TRBV5-4
CASSGAGGEQYF,TRBV7-2
CASSFWTGLNTEAFF,TRBV5-6
CASSLGREDQPQHF,TRBV7-9
CASSHNDRGLYGYTF,TRBV5-4
CASKSQGTNYGYTF,TRBV19